The 14 T cell receptor beta chains reported below all come from one sample, sequenced in a study of blood T cell repertoires in COVID-19 (dated by TCRdb to about 2020). Library method: the immunoSEQ multiplex PCR assay. Drawn from immuneACCESS, this table holds only the in-frame rearrangements with V and J called that TCRdb kept. Clones are partly lost; checked studies trace under half to an unresolved V gene and leave the rest unexplained. The sample yields under 300,000 clones; approximately 82% were counted once. Of the sample, 5.7% falls within the top ten clones. Sequenced input: peripheral blood. These TCRs come from a man older than 75 with acute or convalescent COVID-19.

This chain connects TRBV19 to TRBJ2-7; tentative D call: TRBD1 (5 bases). Trimming removed 3 bases at V and 5 bases at J, with 17 bases between. The CDR3 contains 15 residues. CDR1 and CDR2 (germline): LNHDA, SQIVND (reference sequence). Here the CDR3 reads CASSIAPQGGHEQYF. CDR3 bases: TGTGCCAGTAGTATCGCGCCCCAGGGTGGGCACGAGCAGTACTTC.

This clone has just a few counts. The chain joins TRBV18 to TRBJ2-1, with 7 bases matching TRBD2. J was trimmed by 1 base and V by 3 bases; bases with no gene match: 3. CDR1 is KGHSH and CDR2 is LQKENI in the germline V gene. CDR3 length: 15 amino acids. The CDR3 spells CASSPGGGSYNEQFF. Here the CDR3 DNA reads TGTGCCAGCTCACCGGGGGGAGGGTCCTACAATGAGCAGTTCTTC.

The genes are TRBV27 and TRBJ1-5; 10 positions match TRBD1. J lost 6 bases, V lost 4 bases, and 6 bases had no gene match. This CDR3 has 15 amino acids. Germline assignment: CDR1 MNHEY and CDR2 SMNVEV (reference sequence). CDR3 nucleotides: TGTGCCAGCAGTTCCGACAGGGGGCCAGGTCAGCCCCAGCATTTT. This codes for CASSSDRGPGQPQHF.

This chain connects TRBV5-1 to TRBJ2-1, with TRBD2 matching 9 bases. J lost 9 bases, V lost 0 bases, and 10 bases had no gene match. In germline, CDR1 is SGHRS, CDR2 YFSETQ. The CDR3 has 16 amino acids. The CDR3 spells CASSLEGGRVRIEQFF. The CDR3 region has the DNA TGCGCCAGCAGCTTGGAGGGCGGGAGGGTTAGGATTGAGCAGTTCTTC.

The rearrangement uses TRBV10-3 and TRBJ2-2; 10 bases agree with TRBD1. This CDR3 has 19 amino acids. CDR1 is ENHRY and CDR2 is SYGVKD in the germline V gene. The trim removed 5 bases at V and 0 bases at J, leaving 12 bases unmatched. The CDR3 spells CAISRGGQGDQSNTGELFF. Written as DNA, the CDR3 is TGTGCCATCAGTCGAGGAGGACAGGGGGACCAATCGAACACCGGGGAGCTGTTTTTT.

The CDR3 sequence: CASSRGTGNQPQHF. Here the CDR3 DNA reads TGTGCCAGCAGCCGCGGGACAGGCAATCAGCCCCAGCATTTT. The chain has TRBV3-1 (or the pseudogene TRBV3-2) and TRBJ1-5, with 7 bases fitting TRBD1. The J segment lost 2 bases and the V segment lost 4 bases, leaving 2 bases of the junction unmatched. This CDR3 is built from 14 residues. Germline-derived CDR1 and CDR2 are LGHDT and YNNKEL (reference sequence).

The rearrangement uses TRBV20-1 and TRBJ2-5; TRBD2 agrees at 7 bases. J gave up 4 bases and V 3 bases, and 5 bases lay outside the gene matches. The CDR3 is 13 amino acids. From germline, CDR1 is DFQATT and CDR2 SNEGSKA (reference sequence). In DNA form, the CDR3 reads TGCAGTGCTAGTGGGGGGGATGGAGAGACCCAGTACTTC. Its protein product is CSASGGDGETQYF.

The rearrangement uses TRBV24-1 and TRBJ2-1; 8 bases match TRBD1. The germline V gene has CDR1 KGHDR and CDR2 SFDVKD. V lost 0 bases and J lost 4; bases outside the gene matches: 10. This CDR3 contains 18 residues. The CDR3 spells CATSDLVAGTGGYNEQFF. The CDR3 DNA reads as TGTGCCACCAGTGATTTGGTTGCCGGGACAGGAGGTTACAATGAGCAGTTCTTC.

This clone was counted once. At the DNA level, this CDR3 is encoded by other sequences in the same sample as well. The gene calls are TRBV6-5 and TRBJ2-2; 7 bases map to TRBD1. The germline V gene has CDR1 MNHEY and CDR2 SVGAGI. CDR3 length equals 14 residues. V lost 6 bases, J lost 3 bases, and 4 bases stayed unmatched. The CDR3 nucleotides read TGTGCCAGCAGCAGGGGGTTGGACACCGGGGAGCTGTTTTTT. Amino acid sequence: CASSRGLDTGELFF.

This clone has a single count. The chain couples TRBV29-1 to TRBJ2-2; TRBD1 is a possible D gene (6 bases). Germline-derived CDR1 and CDR2 are SQVTM and ANQGSEA. V lost 6 bases and J lost 5, with 19 bases in between. The CDR3 is made up of 15 amino acids. CDR3 amino acids: CSVGRTAATTGELFF. CDR3 sequence (DNA): TGCAGCGTAGGAAGGACAGCAGCAACGACCGGGGAGCTGTTTTTT.

The genes are TRBV19 and TRBJ2-4; TRBD1 might be the D (5 bases). The length of the CDR3 is 16 residues. Germline-derived CDR1 and CDR2 are LNHDA and SQIVND (reference sequence). The V end was cut by 6 bases, the J end by 0 bases, with 15 bases between. The CDR3 region is CASSQTETLAKNIQYF. In DNA, the CDR3 is TGTGCCAGTAGCCAGACAGAGACACTAGCCAAAAACATTCAGTACTTC.

The chain has TRBV5-4 and TRBJ1-1, with D perhaps matching TRBD1 (5 bases). Germline assignment: CDR1 SGHNT and CDR2 YYREEE (reference sequence). The CDR3 is 13 amino acids. V dropped 4 bases and J dropped 5 bases, with 12 bases sitting between them. The DNA for the CDR3 is TGTGCCAGCAGCCCGGGGGTGAGGACTGAAGCTTTCTTT. Translating it yields CASSPGVRTEAFF.

This clone is a singleton in its sample. The chain uses TRBV11-2 and TRBJ1-1, with D tentatively TRBD1 (6 bases). CDR3 length equals 14 residues. The V end lost 6 bases, the J end lost 8 bases, and 19 bases lay between the germline ends. CDR1 is SGHAT and CDR2 is FQNNGV in the germline V gene. The CDR3 DNA follows: TGTGCCAGCAGGTTATCACAGGGTACTCTCGAAGCTTTCTTT. Amino acid sequence: CASRLSQGTLEAFF.

The rearrangement links TRBV30 to TRBJ1-3, with D unresolved. CDR3 length equals 15 residues. V was pared by 2 bases and J by 0 bases, with 11 bases between. The germline CDR1 and CDR2 sequences are GTSNPN and SVGIG (reference sequence). In nucleotides, the CDR3 is TGTGCCTGGAGTTATGGGCAGGCCTCTGGAAACACCATATATTTT. This encodes CAWSYGQASGNTIYF.